Listed below are T cell receptor beta chains from one sample, sequenced in a study of control samples from healthy donors and cancer patients. Assay: immunoSEQ multiplex PCR; the TCRdb copy retains only in-frame clones and omits some. The table lists about 160,000 clones, approximately 94% of them singletons. The sequenced material came from PBMCs. The receptor source for this set is a man in his fifties or sixties with colorectal cancer. The CDR3 runs from the conserved cysteine through the conserved F or W. The D gene is left open where the match is weak. Clone size is given for some rows only: seen once, a few or many times, or a class if the clone is expanded.

J gene: TRBJ1-4; V gene: TRBV25-1; clone size: NA; D gene: NA; CDR3 DNA: TGTGCCAGCGCCTGGACAGACCCTAATGAAAAACTGTTTTTT; CDR3 protein: CASAWTDPNEKLFF
J gene: TRBJ1-5; V gene: TRBV4-1; clone size: NA; D gene: NA; CDR3 DNA: TGCGCCAGCAGCCAAAATGGGATTGGTCAGCCCCAGCATTTT; CDR3 protein: CASSQNGIGQPQHF
J gene: TRBJ1-2; V gene: TRBV3-1/TRBV3-2; clone size: NA; D gene: TRBD1; CDR3 DNA: TGTGCCAGCAGCCACGCGGGACAGGGGAACTATGGCTACACCTTC; CDR3 protein: CASSHAGQGNYGYTF
J gene: TRBJ1-3; V gene: TRBV5-4; clone size: NA; D gene: TRBD1; CDR3 DNA: TGTGCCAGCAGCCTAGACAGGGGGTCTGGAAACACCATATATTTT; CDR3 protein: CASSLDRGSGNTIYF
J gene: TRBJ2-1; V gene: TRBV6-5; clone size: NA; D gene: NA; CDR3 DNA: TGTGCCGCCAGGGATAGGACTAACCCCAATGAGCAGTTCTTC; CDR3 protein: CAARDRTNPNEQFF
J gene: TRBJ1-1; V gene: TRBV4-1; clone size: few; D gene: NA; CDR3 DNA: TGCGCCAGCAGCCTCCGAAGGGGGGCTCGGACTGAAGCTTTCTTT; CDR3 protein: CASSLRRGARTEAFF
J gene: TRBJ1-1; V gene: TRBV30; clone size: NA; D gene: TRBD1; CDR3 DNA: TGTGCCTGGAGTCGACAGGGGGGCACTGAAGCTTTCTTT; CDR3 protein: CAWSRQGGTEAFF
J gene: TRBJ1-4; V gene: TRBV10-2; clone size: NA; D gene: NA; CDR3 DNA: TGCGCCAGCAGTGATCACAGGGCCACCGAAAAACTGTTTTTT; CDR3 protein: CASSDHRATEKLFF
J gene: TRBJ1-2; V gene: TRBV5-1; clone size: NA; D gene: NA; CDR3 DNA: TGCGCCAGCAGCTTGGTCGCAGGGGCCAATGGCTACACCTTC; CDR3 protein: CASSLVAGANGYTF
J gene: TRBJ1-2; V gene: TRBV5-1; clone size: NA; D gene: NA; CDR3 DNA: TGCGCCAGCAGCTTGGGGTTGGGGGGCTACACCTTC; CDR3 protein: CASSLGLGGYTF
J gene: TRBJ2-5; V gene: TRBV4-1; clone size: NA; D gene: NA; CDR3 DNA: TGCGCCAGCAGCCAAGATCAGGAGACCCAGTACTTC; CDR3 protein: CASSQDQETQYF
J gene: TRBJ2-3; V gene: TRBV5-1; clone size: NA; D gene: NA; CDR3 DNA: TGCGCCAGCAGCCCTGGCCGGGGGATCAGCACAGATACGCAGTATTTT; CDR3 protein: CASSPGRGISTDTQYF
J gene: TRBJ1-2; V gene: TRBV9; clone size: NA; D gene: NA; CDR3 DNA: TGTGCCAGCAGCGTAAGTGGGACATCTTATGGCTACACCTTC; CDR3 protein: CASSVSGTSYGYTF
J gene: TRBJ1-1; V gene: TRBV30; clone size: NA; D gene: NA; CDR3 DNA: TGTGCCTGGAGTGTACTCCAGGGCCCCACTGAAGCTTTCTTT; CDR3 protein: CAWSVLQGPTEAFF
J gene: TRBJ1-1; V gene: TRBV29-1; clone size: few; D gene: NA; CDR3 DNA: TGCAGCGCTACCAGGGGTTTTGAGGCGATTTCGTCGATGAACACTGAAGCTTTCTTT; CDR3 protein: CSATRGFEAISSMNTEAFF
J gene: TRBJ2-7; V gene: TRBV21-1; clone size: NA; D gene: NA; CDR3 DNA: TGTGCCAGCAGCCCCCCAGACCCCTACGAGCAGTACTTC; CDR3 protein: CASSPPDPYEQYF
J gene: TRBJ1-5; V gene: TRBV15; clone size: NA; D gene: TRBD1; CDR3 DNA: TGTGCCACCAGCAGACTTGGGACAGGGGGTTCCAATCAGCCCCAGCATTTT; CDR3 protein: CATSRLGTGGSNQPQHF